What follows describes a single TCR beta chain. This clonotype was observed at least ten times. The clone's antigen remains unknown. One base away there is no much larger clone; base qualities are not given. To synthesize cDNA, template-switch 5'RACE was performed with a primer carrying a 10-nucleotide random unique molecular identifier so that each TCR transcript was tagged. Each sequencing run produced over 160 million TCR-beta sequences covering 15-18 subjects. Total RNA was extracted with the RNeasy kit. The KAPA Real-time Library Amplification kit was used to amplify TCR-beta VDJ regions with primers targeting the TCR constant region and the 5'RACE anchor. A first PCR added sample indexes and Illumina adaptors, and a second PCR then raised library yield. The roughly 650 bp TCR product was size-selected on a 2% E-gel SizeSelection system after Ampure bead purification. Before pooling, library quality was checked on a Bioanalyzer, concentration was measured with Qubit, and libraries were quantified with the Kapa Library Quantification kit. Paired-end 2 x 150 bp sequencing of the libraries was performed on an Illumina HiSeq 2500. To increase sequence diversity, roughly 24-32% phiX was spiked into each library pool. In the paper's pipeline: Quality-filtered reads were processed with the UMI-based MiGEC pipeline, and over 75% of raw TCR sequences were removed by the MiGEC pipeline during error correction. VDJ genes were aligned to IMGT germline references, and each clonotype was defined by a unique CDR3 amino acid sequence together with V-J genes. Clonal expansion, Shannon diversity, and CDR3 relatedness (CalcPairwiseDistances, ClusterSamples) were evaluated with VDJtools, and phylogenetic trees were built with CLCbio workbench. Using coefficient-of-variation modelling across technical triplicates, the study counted a clone as expanded if it had at least 8 unique UMIs. TCRdb reworked the public reads: Q25 trimming with fastp, MiXCR clone assembly, productive beta chains retained. Here each entry gathers all rows of one CDR3 protein and keeps the most common genes and DNA. TCRdb, rather than the study authors, made the V and J calls. Across this sample there are roughly 28,000 distinct CDR3 sequences, with around 12% seen only once. The top ten clonotypes cover approximately 7.8% of the sample.

These data are taken from a study of neurological immune-mediated disorders (dated by TCRdb to between 2018 and 2020). Regarding the complete study: The study compared peripheral blood TCR-beta repertoires of HTLV-I-associated myelopathy (HAM/TSP) patients, multiple sclerosis patients and healthy controls using UMI-based sequencing. Alongside PBMC samples, the set of 80 to 130 TCR-beta libraries contained longitudinal samples, technical triplicates, and paired CD4+ and CD8+ T-cell subsets that had been sorted. The cohort included around 70 subjects: about 15 with HAM/TSP, some 35 with multiple sclerosis, and 20 healthy controls. Beyond this particular receptor, the publication reports: No identical CDR3 amino acid sequences were found to be shared among expanded clones across subjects, suggesting that TCR-beta repertoires were private in all groups. The highest TCR clonal expansion was observed in HAM/TSP patients, whereas the lowest was observed in MS patients, even when compared with healthy controls.

Its CDR3 holds 16 amino acids, cysteine through phenylalanine. Of all the DNA, just the CDR3 is kept, 48 bases in frame from base 1. The germline V end is reduced by 3 bases and the J end by 5 bases; junction bases left unmatched: 10. From the germline V gene (reference sequence), CDR1 is DFQATT and CDR2 is SNEGSKA. The healthy controls were volunteers from a blood bank in Maryland, USA. For the unsorted PBMC libraries, 2 million PBMCs were stored in RNAlater at -80 degrees C until RNA extraction and were used to generate the libraries. Peripheral blood underwent Ficoll-Hypaque density gradient centrifugation to isolate PBMCs, which were then cryopreserved in liquid nitrogen.

The TCR comes from a man between 60 and 75 years old in good health. The V and J segments used are TRBV20-1 and TRBJ2-2; 9 middle bases align to TRBD2. Sequenced material: PBMCs. The CDR3 reads CSASPLAGSRTGELFF. At the DNA level, the sequence is TGCAGTGCTAGCCCGCTAGCGGGAAGCAGGACCGGGGAGCTGTTTTTT.